The sequence of this TCR beta chain was determined in a study of blood T cells in healthy people across ages. The CDR3 spans 14 residues. Germline CDR1 and CDR2: SGDLS and YYNGEE. This clonotype has only a few counts. Primed by a sample-barcoded 5' primer and a J-beta primer mix, a second PCR proceeded for about 6 to 11 cycles. MiXCR was run by TCRdb on the 5' RACE reads, yielding one entry per CDR3 protein. There are 850,000 to 1,100,000 distinct CDR3 sequences in the sample; under 40% occur only once, and less than 15% lies in the top ten. Sequenced material: blood. The TCR sequence derives from a man between 18 and 35 years old in good health. The rearrangement joins TRBV9 to TRBJ2-1; D might be TRBD2 (6 bases). The J call may not be correct, given that the DNA end is closer to TRBJ2-7. The CDR3 nucleotides are TGTGCCAGCAGCGCTCGGGAGTTCTACAATGAGCAGTACTTC. As protein: CASSAREFYNEQYF.